Listed here are 21 T cell receptor beta chains from one sample, sequenced in a study of T-cell reconstitution after alpha-beta-depleted transplantation in children. Preparing the TCRbeta library involved the use of unique molecular identifiers. Via MiXCR, TCRdb re-called the PCR reads, giving one row per CDR3 protein. The data hold 100,000 or so distinct CDR3 sequences, with less than 20% observed a single time. The input for sequencing was PBMCs, mostly from graft donor cells, taken 180 days after TCRalphabeta/CD19-depleted stem cell transplant. These receptors all come from a male patient aged 2 to 10 who had a stem cell transplant for acute lymphoblastic leukemia, so the T cells may come from the graft donor.

This sequence joins TRBV6-5 and TRBJ1-3; D unresolved. CDR1 MNHEY and CDR2 SVGAGI come from the germline V gene. The CDR3 spans 14 residues. Deletions cut 2 bases from V and 1 base from J, with 6 bases between. CDR3 bases: TGTGCCAGCAGTTACCGTGGGTCTGGAAACACCATATATTTT. This sequence encodes CASSYRGSGNTIYF.

This clonotype was recorded a few times. The V gene is TRBV7-2, the J gene TRBJ1-1, with D tentatively TRBD1 (5 bases). CDR1 is SGHTA, CDR2 FQGNSA, per germline. The CDR3 length is 14 residues. Trimming took off 1 base at V and 4 bases at J, with 10 bases between the two ends. CDR3 sequence reads: CASSLGQGVTEAFF. In DNA form, the CDR3 reads TGTGCCAGCAGCTTAGGGCAGGGTGTCACTGAAGCTTTCTTT. The full variable domain, in which reference TRBV7-2 and TRBJ1-1 provide the parts outside the CDR3, is GAGVSQSPSNKVTEKGKDVELRCDPISGHTALYWYRQSLGQGLEFLIYFQGNSAPDKSGLPSDRFSAERTGGSVSTLTIQRTQQEDSAVYLCASSLGQGVTEAFFGQGTRLTVV.

This sequence joins TRBV10-3 and TRBJ2-7; 12 positions match TRBD2. The CDR3 totals 16 residues. V was pared by 7 bases and J by 1 base, with 8 bases of the junction left unmatched. Germline lookup yields CDR1 ENHRY and CDR2 SYGVKD. CDR3 amino acids: CAIKETGLAGSYEQYF. As DNA, the CDR3 is TGTGCCATCAAAGAGACTGGACTAGCGGGGTCCTACGAGCAGTACTTC.

The chain has TRBV7-6 and TRBJ2-1; no clear D gene. Deletions cut 7 bases from V and 0 bases from J, with 10 bases between. Germline CDR1 is SGHVS and CDR2 is FNYEAQ. This CDR3 spans 14 amino acids. CDR3: CASNPRGSYNEQFF. DNA of the CDR3: TGTGCCAGCAACCCTAGAGGCTCCTACAATGAGCAGTTCTTC.

The gene calls are TRBV20-1 and TRBJ1-1; 8 positions match TRBD1. The CDR3 has 14 residues. Germline V gene data show CDR1 as DFQATT and CDR2 as SNEGSKA (reference sequence). Trimming at V came to 6 bases and at J to 5 bases, leaving 11 bases not matched to a gene. This CDR3 is CSAPSIQGATEAFF. In DNA, the CDR3 is TGCAGTGCCCCATCCATTCAGGGGGCAACTGAAGCTTTCTTT.

The V gene is TRBV11-2, the J gene TRBJ2-3, with D unclear. The CDR3 covers 16 residues. CDR1 is SGHAT, CDR2 FQNNGV, per germline. The germline V and J ends were trimmed by 5 bases and 3 bases, with 18 bases remaining between them. Written as DNA, the CDR3 is TGTGCCAGCAGCCGCCAAAGTTGGGCGCCGACAGATACGCAGTATTTT. Translating gives CASSRQSWAPTDTQYF. Together with reference TRBV11-2 and TRBJ2-3, the CDR3 gives the full variable domain: EAGVAQSPRYKIIEKRQSVAFWCNPISGHATLYWYQQILGQGPKLLIQFQNNGVVDDSQLPKDRFSAERLKGVDSTLKIQPAKLEDSAVYLCASSRQSWAPTDTQYFGPGTRLTVL.

This clonotype was recorded at least ten times. The gene calls are TRBV18 and TRBJ2-3, with D maybe TRBD2 (7 bases). This CDR3 comprises 15 residues. Germline lookup yields CDR1 KGHSH and CDR2 LQKENI. Deletions cut 0 bases from V and 6 bases from J, with 13 bases between. CDR3 DNA: TGTGCCAGCTCACCACCACTGCGGGGGCAGGATACGCAGTATTTT. Translating gives CASSPPLRGQDTQYF.

In its sample, this clonotype was seen many times. The rearrangement links TRBV18 to TRBJ2-7; no reliable D call. Per the germline V gene, CDR1 is KGHSH and CDR2 is LQKENI. With 2 bases removed from V and 1 base from J, the gap between germline ends came to 15 bases. This CDR3 is 16 amino acids long. The CDR3 coding sequence is TGTGCCAGCTCACCATCCCCCGATCCTTTTTCCTACGAGCAGTACTTC. The encoded protein is CASSPSPDPFSYEQYF. Variable domain in full (rest from reference TRBV18 and TRBJ2-7): NAGVMQNPRHLVRRRGQEARLRCSPMKGHSHVYWYRQLPEEGLKFMVYLQKENIIDESGMPKERFSAEFPKEGPSILRIQQVVRGDSAAYFCASSPSPDPFSYEQYFGPGTRLTVT.

A few counts support this clonotype. The chain joins TRBV20-1 to TRBJ2-1, with D perhaps matching TRBD1 (6 bases). Germline CDR1 DFQATT, CDR2 SNEGSKA (reference sequence). V dropped 3 bases and J dropped 5 bases, with 8 bases sitting between them. This CDR3 has 12 residues. The DNA for the CDR3 is TGCAGTGCTAGTAAGGGGGACAATGAGCAGTTCTTC. Protein: CSASKGDNEQFF.

The V call is TRBV7-9, the J call TRBJ2-2; no definite D call. The CDR3 contains 14 residues. V was shortened by 6 bases and J by 5 bases, with 13 bases between the two germline ends. CDR1 and CDR2 (germline): SEHNR, FQNEAQ (reference sequence). CDR3 nucleotide sequence: TGTGCCAGCAGTAGCTTGATTGAGACCGGGGAGCTGTTTTTT. Encoded protein: CASSSLIETGELFF. Based on the CDR3 plus reference TRBV7-9 and TRBJ2-2, the full variable domain is DTGVSQNPRHKITKRGQNVTFRCDPISEHNRLYWYRQTLGQGPEFLTYFQNEAQLEKSRLLSDRFSAERPKGSFSTLEIQRTEQGDSAMYLCASSSLIETGELFFGEGSRLTVL.

This clonotype occurred a few times. The chain combines TRBV12-3 or TRBV12-4 with TRBJ1-1, with D possibly TRBD1 on 6 matching bases. Trimming left V 6 bases short and J 4 bases short, with 18 bases between. This CDR3 contains 15 residues. CDR3 sequence: CASSQRGAVGTEAFF. CDR3 sequence (DNA): TGTGCCAGCAGCCAACGGGGGGCTGTGGGCACTGAAGCTTTCTTT.

This clonotype appeared many times. V is TRBV20-1 and J is TRBJ1-2, with 11 bases identical to TRBD1. The CDR3 extends over 16 amino acids. Trimming removed 0 bases from V and 8 bases from J; junction bases left unmatched: 11. CDR1 and CDR2 (germline): DFQATT, SNEGSKA (reference sequence). The CDR3 DNA is TGCAGTGCTAGAGATATTAGGCCCAGGACAGGGGGCGGCTACACCTTC. Protein sequence: CSARDIRPRTGGGYTF.

A few counts support this clonotype. V gene TRBV29-1 combines with J gene TRBJ1-4, with D hard to call. From germline, CDR1 is SQVTM and CDR2 ANQGSEA. Trimming removed 3 bases from V and 7 bases from J, with 9 bases in between. This CDR3 comprises 12 residues. The CDR3 nucleotides are TGCAGCGTTGACGAGGGTGGTGAAAAACTGTTTTTT. Amino acid sequence: CSVDEGGEKLFF.

The CDR3 DNA reads TGCAGTCCCCCCGCAACTAACTATGGCTACACCTTC. Protein sequence: CSPPATNYGYTF. This chain connects TRBV20-1 to TRBJ1-2; no reliable D call. In germline, CDR1 is DFQATT, CDR2 SNEGSKA (reference sequence). V was clipped by 8 bases and J by 0 bases, with 10 bases between them. This CDR3 is 12 amino acids long.

This clonotype has only a few counts. The chain joins TRBV6-5 to TRBJ2-7, with 8 nucleotides matching TRBD2. CDR3 size: 17 residues. CDR1 and CDR2 (germline): MNHEY, SVGAGI. With V trimmed by 1 base and J by 2 bases, 10 bases remained unmatched. CDR3 sequence: CASSYYPGGRAPYEQYF. The CDR3 DNA reads as TGTGCCAGCAGTTACTATCCGGGGGGGCGAGCCCCCTACGAGCAGTACTTC.

The chain combines TRBV4-2 with TRBJ2-5; D is unresolved. The CDR3 spans 13 residues. Trimming took 0 bases from V and 5 from J, leaving 7 bases between them. Germline V CDR1 and CDR2: LGHNA, YNFKEQ. In DNA form, the CDR3 reads TGTGCCAGCAGCCAAGAACGTGTGGAGACCCAGTACTTC. Translated: CASSQERVETQYF.

This clonotype appeared a few times. The V gene is TRBV2, the J gene TRBJ1-2; the match to TRBD1 covers 9 bases. The CDR3 consists of 12 residues. J gave up 2 bases and V 8 bases, and 0 bases lay outside the gene matches. Germline V gives CDR1 SNHLY, CDR2 FYNNEI. CDR3: CASGTGNYGYTF. CDR3 nucleotides: TGTGCCAGCGGGACAGGGAACTATGGCTACACCTTC.

CDR3: CASRAGGSYGYTF. CDR3 in DNA: TGTGCCAGCAGGGCAGGGGGTAGCTATGGCTACACCTTC. The V and J genes are TRBV21-1 and TRBJ1-2; the tabulated D call, TRBD1, remains unverified against the DNA. TRBV21-1 is a documented pseudogene. The CDR3 spans 13 residues.

The rearrangement uses TRBV12-3 or TRBV12-4 and TRBJ2-7; 7 positions agree with TRBD1. This CDR3 comprises 13 residues. The junction had 4 bases not matched to a gene; V was cut back by 2 bases and J by 6 bases. In DNA form, the CDR3 reads TGTGCCAGCAGTTTACTACAGGGGTTCGAGCAGTACTTC. Amino acids: CASSLLQGFEQYF.

This clonotype has only a few counts. The chain combines TRBV5-1 with TRBJ2-1; the D gene is possibly TRBD2 (6 bases). The CDR3 has 14 residues. Germline V gives CDR1 SGHRS, CDR2 YFSETQ. V was clipped by 4 bases and J by 5 bases, with 13 bases between them. In DNA, the CDR3 is TGCGCCAGCAGCCCTCCGGGACTGAACAATGAGCAGTTCTTC. Amino acids: CASSPPGLNNEQFF. Filled out from reference TRBV5-1 and TRBJ2-1, the complete variable domain reads KAGVTQTPRYLIKTRGQQVTLSCSPISGHRSVSWYQQTPGQGLQFLFEYFSETQRNKGNFPGRFSGRQFSNSRSEMNVSTLELGDSALYLCASSPPGLNNEQFFGPGTRLTVL.

In this sample, this clonotype turned up a few times. V and J are TRBV6-5 and TRBJ2-5, with 8 bases lining up with TRBD2. This CDR3 has 14 residues. Per germline, CDR1 MNHEY and CDR2 SVGAGI. V gave up 0 bases and J gave up 5 bases; unmatched junction bases: 2. The CDR3: CASSYSSGGETQYF. CDR3 DNA: TGTGCCAGCAGTTACTCATCGGGAGGGGAGACCCAGTACTTC.